The 20 T cell receptor beta chains presented below share a single source sample, sequenced in a study of T cells after yellow fever vaccination. TCRdb re-called the 5' RACE reads with MiXCR, one entry per CDR3 protein. The sample includes hundreds of thousands of distinct CDR3 sequences, roughly 3.5% of them seen just once. Sequenced here: PBMCs, sampled on the day of the yellow fever booster vaccination. These receptors originate from a man aged 18 to 30 who received the YFV17D yellow fever vaccine.

The table lists this clonotype with many counts. The chain combines TRBV10-3 with TRBJ2-5, with 8 bases aligning to TRBD1. Germline V gives CDR1 ENHRY, CDR2 SYGVKD. Unmatched junction bases numbered 9, after V lost 8 bases and J lost 7 bases. The CDR3 runs to 13 residues. The CDR3 region is CAIGQGGGGTQYF. CDR3 in DNA: TGTGCCATCGGACAGGGAGGAGGGGGGACCCAGTACTTC.

This clonotype was observed a few times. V usage is TRBV7-8 and J usage is TRBJ2-1; 8 bases map to TRBD1. J gave up 10 bases and V 1 base, and 12 bases lay outside the gene matches. This CDR3 region has 16 residues. Per germline, CDR1 SGHVS and CDR2 FQNEAQ. The DNA for the CDR3 is TGTGCCAGCAGCTTAGGTCTCAGGGGGCTCTCCCCAGAGCAGTTCTTC. Translating it yields CASSLGLRGLSPEQFF. The variable domain in full, with the rest retrieved from reference TRBV7-8 and TRBJ2-1, is GAGVSQSPRYKVAKRGQDVALRCDPISGHVSLFWYQQALGQGPEFLTYFQNEAQLDKSGLPSDRFFAERPEGSVSTLKIQRTQQEDSAVYLCASSLGLRGLSPEQFFGPGTRLTVL.

In this sample, this clonotype turned up a few times. This sequence joins TRBV4-3 and TRBJ2-1; 11 nucleotides match TRBD2. Germline assignment: CDR1 LGHNA and CDR2 YSLEER. CDR3 size: 18 residues. With V trimmed by 2 bases and J by 0 bases, 6 bases remained unmatched. CDR3 amino acids: CASSQLAGGWSSYNEQFF. CDR3 nucleotides: TGCGCCAGCAGCCAACTAGCGGGGGGCTGGAGCTCCTACAATGAGCAGTTCTTC.

Note on this clonotype: A much larger clone sits a single nucleotide away, making a read error possible. The V call is TRBV5-6, the J call TRBJ1-3; D is uncertain. The V gene's germline CDR1 is SGHDT and CDR2 YYEEEE. The length of the CDR3 is 13 residues. CDR3 sequence: CASSLLLGKTIYF. The CDR3 DNA is TGTGCCAGCAGCTTGCTCCTTGGAAAGACCATATATTTT.

At least ten counts were recorded for this clonotype. This chain links TRBV20-1 with TRBJ2-7, with D tentatively TRBD2 (6 bases). CDR3 length equals 14 residues. Germline CDR1 and CDR2: DFQATT and SNEGSKA (reference sequence). V was cut by 3 bases and J by 6 bases, with 18 bases left in between. This CDR3 is CSASYGGDWSEQYF. The DNA of the CDR3 is TGCAGTGCTAGTTACGGGGGTGATTGGAGCGAGCAGTACTTC.

At least ten counts were recorded for this clonotype. The rearrangement links TRBV7-9 to TRBJ2-5; D unclear. This CDR3 contains 14 residues. V was pared by 2 bases and J by 3 bases, with 10 bases between. From germline, CDR1 is SEHNR and CDR2 FQNEAQ (reference sequence). The CDR3 reads CASSLQGQEETQYF. The CDR3 region has the DNA TGTGCCAGCAGCTTACAAGGCCAGGAAGAGACCCAGTACTTC.

This clonotype was found a few times. J is TRBJ1-5 and V is TRBV7-9; unclear D gene. The length of the CDR3 is 15 residues. Germline V gene data show CDR1 as SEHNR and CDR2 as FQNEAQ (reference sequence). V dropped 3 bases and J dropped 5 bases, with 14 bases sitting between them. The DNA of the CDR3 is TGTGCCAGCAGCTTTGGACCAGCGGGATATCAGCCCCAGCATTTT. Its translation is CASSFGPAGYQPQHF.

This clonotype was observed at least ten times. The rearrangement links TRBV4-1 to TRBJ1-1, with D possibly matching TRBD1 (5 bases). Germline V CDR1 and CDR2: MGHRA, YSYEKL. The V end was cut by 0 bases, the J end by 1 base, with 9 bases between. The CDR3 totals 15 residues. The CDR3 sequence is CASSQDGQGNTEAFF. The DNA for the CDR3 is TGCGCCAGCAGCCAAGATGGGCAGGGGAACACTGAAGCTTTCTTT.

Ten or more counts support this clonotype. The chain has TRBV5-4 and TRBJ1-2, with D possibly matching TRBD1 (6 bases). The CDR3 has 14 residues. The V and J ends lost 4 bases and 6 bases respectively, with 16 bases between them. Germline CDR1 SGHNT, CDR2 YYREEE (reference sequence). CDR3 bases: TGTGCCAGCAGCCCGGCACGGGGGGCAAATGGCTACACCTTC. Amino acid sequence: CASSPARGANGYTF.

The table lists this clonotype with a few counts. J is TRBJ2-3 and V is TRBV4-1, with 16 bases fitting TRBD2. CDR3 length: 18 amino acids. V trimming: 3 bases; J trimming: 3 bases; junction bases outside the gene matches: 6. Per germline, CDR1 MGHRA and CDR2 YSYEKL. CDR3 bases: TGCGCCAGCAGCCATGGGACTAGCGGGGGGGCCTCTACAGATACGCAGTATTTT. Its translation: CASSHGTSGGASTDTQYF.

This clonotype occurred many times. V gene TRBV6-2 or TRBV6-3 combines with J gene TRBJ1-1, with D perhaps TRBD1 (6 bases). Germline CDR1 reads MNHEY; CDR2 reads SVGEGT. The CDR3 runs to 13 residues. V lost 4 bases, J lost 7 bases, and 13 bases lay in between. CDR3 sequence (DNA): TGTGCCAGCAGTTTCAGGGGATTTGATGAAGCTTTCTTT. Protein: CASSFRGFDEAFF.

This chain connects TRBV10-1 to TRBJ2-3, with 7 bases lining up with TRBD2. J gave up 0 bases and V 3 bases, and 6 bases lay outside the gene matches. Germline values: CDR1 WNHNN, CDR2 SYGVQD (reference sequence). This CDR3 has 16 amino acids. The CDR3 bases are TGCGCCAGCAGTGAAAGGCTAGCGGCTAGCACAGATACGCAGTATTTT. This gives the protein CASSERLAASTDTQYF.

This clonotype was seen at least ten times. The CDR3 here is CSARFSPGFSTEAFF. DNA for the CDR3: TGCAGTGCTAGATTCTCTCCGGGGTTTTCCACTGAAGCTTTCTTT. V gene TRBV20-1 combines with J gene TRBJ1-1; D is uncertain. From germline, CDR1 is DFQATT and CDR2 SNEGSKA (reference sequence). With 2 bases removed from V and 4 bases from J, the gap between germline ends came to 17 bases. This CDR3 is 15 amino acids long.

This clonotype has just a few counts. V usage is TRBV5-1 and J usage is TRBJ2-3, with D maybe TRBD2 (7 bases). The CDR3 extends over 13 amino acids. V shed 4 bases and J shed 4 bases, with 10 bases lying between them. Germline assignment: CDR1 SGHRS and CDR2 YFSETQ. The CDR3 DNA sequence: TGCGCCAGCAGCGGGGGGGCTGCAGATACGCAGTATTTT. Translation: CASSGGAADTQYF.

This clonotype was seen a few times. This chain uses TRBV11-2 with TRBJ2-7, with D unclear. The V end lost 1 base, the J end lost 4 bases, and 8 bases lay between the germline ends. This CDR3 contains 13 residues. CDR1 and CDR2 (germline): SGHAT, FQNNGV. CDR3 DNA sequence: TGTGCCAGCAGCTTAGGGCCCGCTTACGAGCAGTACGTC. Translated: CASSLGPAYEQYV.

This clonotype came up many times. The rearrangement uses TRBV6-6 and TRBJ2-7; 9 bases line up with TRBD1. Germline V gives CDR1 MNHNY, CDR2 SVGAGI (reference sequence). The trim removed 6 bases at V and 2 bases at J, leaving 5 bases unmatched. The CDR3 sequence is 14 residues long. This chain's CDR3 is CASRRTGVAYEQYV. In DNA, the CDR3 is TGTGCCAGCAGGCGGACAGGGGTGGCCTACGAGCAGTACGTC.

This clonotype was detected a few times. V and J are TRBV7-6 and TRBJ2-1, with 8 nucleotides matching TRBD2. The junction had 5 bases not matched to a gene; V was cut back by 6 bases and J by 7 bases. This CDR3 region has 13 residues. CDR1 and CDR2 from the germline V gene are SGHVS and FNYEAQ. The CDR3 region has the DNA TGTGCCAGCAGACCGGGGGGGGCTAATGAGCAGTTCTTC. Protein: CASRPGGANEQFF.

This clonotype was observed many times. The chain joins TRBV9 to TRBJ1-1; tentatively, D is TRBD1 (6 bases). CDR3 length equals 14 residues. From germline, CDR1 is SGDLS and CDR2 YYNGEE. Trimming removed 7 bases from V and 4 bases from J, with 17 bases in between. The DNA for the CDR3 is TGTGCCAGCCAAGACCCGGGGGCCGGCACTGAAGCTTTCTTT. Protein: CASQDPGAGTEAFF.

The chain joins TRBV5-1 to TRBJ1-1; tentative D call: TRBD1 (5 bases). This CDR3 is built from 12 residues. Germline lookup yields CDR1 SGHRS and CDR2 YFSETQ. With 6 bases removed from V and 1 base from J, the gap between germline ends came to 7 bases. The CDR3 loop reads CASNTGNTEAFF. CDR3 DNA: TGCGCCAGCAACACAGGGAACACTGAAGCTTTCTTT.

The chain recombines TRBV19 with TRBJ2-5, with D perhaps given as TRBD1 or TRBD2 (5 bases each). Germline CDR1 LNHDA, CDR2 SQIVND (reference sequence). The CDR3 contains 15 residues. Trimming stripped 1 base from V and 4 bases from J, with 13 bases between. The CDR3 nucleotides read TGTGCCAGTAGTATAGCGGGACCCCACCCAGAGACCCAGTACTTC. Translated, it gives CASSIAGPHPETQYF. Supplemented by reference TRBV19 and TRBJ2-5, the full variable domain reads DGGITQSPKYLFRKEGQNVTLSCEQNLNHDAMYWYRQDPGQGLRLIYYSQIVNDFQKGDIAEGYSVSREKKESFPLTVTSAQKNPTAFYLCASSIAGPHPETQYFGPGTRLLVL.